The entry that follows covers one T cell receptor (beta chain) sequence. Per the original data handling: Counts of nucleated cells, estimated from reference gene primer amplification, were obtained. Generated by immunoSEQ multiplex PCR, the TCRdb table keeps only in-frame clones and is missing some. The V and J calls and the clone size are those of that table, but D and trimming were determined from the DNA. The sample lists about 110,000 clones, 70% to 90% occurring once. V was clipped by 0 bases and J by 1 base, with 13 bases between them. Per the germline V gene, CDR1 is LGHNA and CDR2 is YSLEER. The CDR3 runs 16 residues. These data originate in a study of blood T cell repertoires in COVID-19. Study as a whole: Italy, Spain and the United States were the sources of the convalescent and acute COVID-19 samples. Sources were T cells, B-cell-depleted T cells, or PBMCs; the material itself was cDNA or gDNA.

The chain combines TRBV4-3 with TRBJ2-7; perhaps TRBD2 as D (6 bases). The clonotype was recovered from a woman aged 65 to 85 who had recovered from COVID-19. The sequencing input was peripheral blood. The CDR3 bases are TGCGCCAGCAGCCAAGATAAGGCTAGCGAGTCCTACGAGCAGTACTTC. Translated, it gives CASSQDKASESYEQYF.